This T cell receptor (beta chain) was found in a study of T cells in Graves' hyperthyroidism and ophthalmopathy. Germline assignment: CDR1 MNHNS and CDR2 SASEGT. This CDR3 has 12 residues. V dropped 6 bases and J dropped 8 bases, with 11 bases sitting between them. The investigators amplified TCR beta CDR3 regions from RNA transcripts. An initial round of RT-PCR targeting the TCR CDR3 relied on the HTBI primer set. MiXCR, applied by TCRdb to the multiplex PCR reads, yields one record per CDR3 protein. Among 450,000 to 600,000 distinct CDR3 sequences, just under 20% were seen once, and the ten largest hold around 50%. This clonotype was found a few times.

The chain carries TRBV6-1 and TRBJ2-1; D unclear. The TCR sequence derives from a man aged 35 to 55 with Graves' ophthalmopathy. The sequenced sample consisted of blood. The CDR3: CASSPGYHEQFF. CDR3 DNA: TGTGCCAGCAGCCCCGGATACCATGAGCAGTTCTTC.